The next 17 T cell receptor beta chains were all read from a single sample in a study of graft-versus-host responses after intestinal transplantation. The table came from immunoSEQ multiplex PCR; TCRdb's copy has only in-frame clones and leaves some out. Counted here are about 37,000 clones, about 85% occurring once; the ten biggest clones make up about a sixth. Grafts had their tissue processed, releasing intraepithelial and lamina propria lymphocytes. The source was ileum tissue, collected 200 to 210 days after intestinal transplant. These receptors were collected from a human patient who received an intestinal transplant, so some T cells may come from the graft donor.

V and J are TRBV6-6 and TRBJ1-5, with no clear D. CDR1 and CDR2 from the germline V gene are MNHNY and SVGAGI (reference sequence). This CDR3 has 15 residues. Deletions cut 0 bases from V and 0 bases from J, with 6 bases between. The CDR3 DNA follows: TGTGCCAGCAGTTACTCGGGGAATAGCAATCAGCCCCAGCATTTT. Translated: CASSYSGNSNQPQHF.

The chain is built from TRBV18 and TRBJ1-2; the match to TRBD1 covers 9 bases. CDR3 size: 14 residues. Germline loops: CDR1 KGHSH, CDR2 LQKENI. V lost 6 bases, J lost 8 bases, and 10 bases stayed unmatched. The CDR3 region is CASSYIQGASGYTF. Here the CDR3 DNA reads TGTGCCAGCTCGTATATACAGGGGGCGTCAGGCTACACCTTC. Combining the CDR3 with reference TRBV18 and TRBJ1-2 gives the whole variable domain NAGVMQNPRHLVRRRGQEARLRCSPMKGHSHVYWYRQLPEEGLKFMVYLQKENIIDESGMPKERFSAEFPKEGPSILRIQQVVRGDSAAYFCASSYIQGASGYTFGSGTRLTVV.

The CDR3 DNA is TGCGCCAGCAGCCCTCTACAGGGGGACCCTGAAGCTTTCTTT. Its translation: CASSPLQGDPEAFF. The J gene is TRBJ1-1, the V gene TRBV5-1; 8 bases match TRBD1. CDR3 length: 14 residues. With V trimmed by 4 bases and J by 6 bases, 8 bases remained unmatched. Germline V CDR1 and CDR2: SGHRS, YFSETQ.

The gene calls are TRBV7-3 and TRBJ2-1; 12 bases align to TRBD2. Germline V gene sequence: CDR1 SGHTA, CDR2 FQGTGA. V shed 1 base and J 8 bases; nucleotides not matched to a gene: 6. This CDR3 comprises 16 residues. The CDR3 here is CASSLSLAGGQDEQFF. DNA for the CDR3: TGTGCCAGCAGCTTAAGCCTAGCGGGAGGGCAGGATGAGCAGTTCTTC.

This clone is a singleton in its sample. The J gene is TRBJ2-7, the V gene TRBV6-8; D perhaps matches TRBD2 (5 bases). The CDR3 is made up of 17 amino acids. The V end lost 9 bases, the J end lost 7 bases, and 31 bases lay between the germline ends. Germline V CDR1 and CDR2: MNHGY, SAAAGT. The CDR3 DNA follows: TGTGCCAGTTCTTGTGCCCCCCGGGCGTCTCTTCGGAGGGAGCAGTACTTC. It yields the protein CASSCAPRASLRREQYF.

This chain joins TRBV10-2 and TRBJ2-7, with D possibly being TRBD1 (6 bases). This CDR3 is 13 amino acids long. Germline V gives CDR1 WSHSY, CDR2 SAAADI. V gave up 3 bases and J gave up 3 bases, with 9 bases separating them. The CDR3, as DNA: TGCGCCAGCAGTGATAGCAGGGGCTACGAGCAGTACTTC. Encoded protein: CASSDSRGYEQYF.

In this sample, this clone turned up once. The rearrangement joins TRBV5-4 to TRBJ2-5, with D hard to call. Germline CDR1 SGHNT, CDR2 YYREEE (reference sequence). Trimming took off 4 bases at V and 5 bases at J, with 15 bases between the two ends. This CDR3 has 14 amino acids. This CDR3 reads CASSDSRWQETQYF. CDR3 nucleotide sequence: TGTGCCAGCAGCGATAGTCGTTGGCAGGAGACCCAGTACTTC.

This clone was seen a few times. The CDR3 bases are TGTGCCAGCAAGGGCAGGGCAGAGACCCAGTACTTC. Protein product: CASKGRAETQYF. The chain is built from TRBV25-1 and TRBJ2-5; perhaps TRBD1 as D (5 bases). CDR1 is MGHDK and CDR2 is SYGVNS in the germline V gene. This CDR3 is 12 amino acids long. With 7 bases removed from V and 4 bases from J, the gap between germline ends came to 10 bases. The variable domain in full, with the rest retrieved from reference TRBV25-1 and TRBJ2-5, is EADIYQTPRYLVIGTGKKITLECSQTMGHDKMYWYQQDPGMELHLIHYSYGVNSTEKGDLSSESTVSRIRTEHFPLTLESARPSHTSQYLCASKGRAETQYFGPGTRLLVL.

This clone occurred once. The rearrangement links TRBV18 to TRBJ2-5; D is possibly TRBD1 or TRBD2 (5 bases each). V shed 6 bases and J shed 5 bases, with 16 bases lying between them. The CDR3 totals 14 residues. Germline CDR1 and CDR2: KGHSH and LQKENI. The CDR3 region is CASSRDVGVETQYF. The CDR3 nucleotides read TGTGCCAGCTCGAGGGACGTAGGAGTCGAGACCCAGTACTTC.

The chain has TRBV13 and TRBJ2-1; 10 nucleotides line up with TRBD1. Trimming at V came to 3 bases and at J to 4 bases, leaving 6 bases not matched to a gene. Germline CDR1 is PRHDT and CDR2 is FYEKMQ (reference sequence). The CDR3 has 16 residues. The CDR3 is CASSFSGTGVYNEQFF. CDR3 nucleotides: TGTGCCAGCAGCTTTTCCGGGACAGGGGTTTACAATGAGCAGTTCTTC.

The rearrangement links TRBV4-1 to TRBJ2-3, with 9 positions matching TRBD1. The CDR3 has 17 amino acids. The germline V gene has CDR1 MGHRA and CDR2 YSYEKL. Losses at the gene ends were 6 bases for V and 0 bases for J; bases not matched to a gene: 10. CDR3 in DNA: TGCGCCAGCAGTCAAACCGGGACAGGGACTAGCACAGATACGCAGTATTTT. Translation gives CASSQTGTGTSTDTQYF.

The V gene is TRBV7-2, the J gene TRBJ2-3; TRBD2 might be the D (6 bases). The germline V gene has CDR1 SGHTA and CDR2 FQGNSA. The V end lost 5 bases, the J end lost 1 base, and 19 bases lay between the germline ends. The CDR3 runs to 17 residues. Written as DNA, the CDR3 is TGTGCCAGCAGCACGCAACCCATAGCGGTCCGCACAGATACGCAGTATTTT. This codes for CASSTQPIAVRTDTQYF.

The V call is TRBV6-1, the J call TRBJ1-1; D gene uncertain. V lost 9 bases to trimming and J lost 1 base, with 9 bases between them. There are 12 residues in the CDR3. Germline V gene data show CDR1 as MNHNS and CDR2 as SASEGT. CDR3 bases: TGTGCCAGTTGGCGGGGGAACACTGAAGCTTTCTTT. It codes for CASWRGNTEAFF.

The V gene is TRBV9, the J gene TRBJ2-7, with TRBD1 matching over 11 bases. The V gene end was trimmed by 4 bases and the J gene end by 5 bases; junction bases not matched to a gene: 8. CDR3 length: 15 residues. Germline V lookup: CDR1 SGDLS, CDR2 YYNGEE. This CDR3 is CASSPGQGASHEQYF. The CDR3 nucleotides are TGTGCCAGCAGCCCAGGACAGGGGGCTTCCCACGAGCAGTACTTC. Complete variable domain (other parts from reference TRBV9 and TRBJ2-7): DSGVTQTPKHLITATGQRVTLRCSPRSGDLSVYWYQQSLDQGLQFLIQYYNGEERAKGNILERFSAQQFPDLHSELNLSSLELGDSALYFCASSPGQGASHEQYFGPGTRLTVT.

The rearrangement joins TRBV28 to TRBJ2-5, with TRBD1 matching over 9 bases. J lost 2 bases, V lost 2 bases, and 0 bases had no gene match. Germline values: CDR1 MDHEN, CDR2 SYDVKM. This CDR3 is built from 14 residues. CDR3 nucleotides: TGTGCCAGCAGTTTAGACAGGGGGCAAGAGACCCAGTACTTC. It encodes CASSLDRGQETQYF.

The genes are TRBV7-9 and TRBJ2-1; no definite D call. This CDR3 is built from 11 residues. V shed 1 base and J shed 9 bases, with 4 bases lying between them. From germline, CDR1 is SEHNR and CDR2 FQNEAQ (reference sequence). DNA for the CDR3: TGTGCCAGCAGCTTAGATCGTGAGCAGTTCTTC. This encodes CASSLDREQFF.

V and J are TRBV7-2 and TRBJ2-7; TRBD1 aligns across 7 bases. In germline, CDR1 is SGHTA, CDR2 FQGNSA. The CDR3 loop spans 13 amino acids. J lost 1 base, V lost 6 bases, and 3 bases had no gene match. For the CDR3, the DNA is TGTGCCAGCAGGGAGACAGGGTCCTACGAGCAGTACTTC. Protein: CASRETGSYEQYF.